This T cell receptor beta chain was obtained from a study of PD-1 blockade in classical Hodgkin lymphoma. Study-level results: Nivolumab starters within 1 year of ASCT were excluded. Healthy donors were reported to have higher baseline TCR diversity than newly diagnosed patients. By C4D1, CD4+ diversity increased significantly, especially in complete responders.

With no exception, relapse followed autologous stem cell transplantation in all patients, and brentuximab vedotin exposure varied. Best response was recorded as complete response, partial response or progressive disease. The V gene lost 1 base and the J gene lost 5 bases, with 11 bases spanning the gap. The CDR3 contains 14 residues. CDR1 is SGHTA and CDR2 is FQGNSA in the germline V gene. The repertoire was sequenced with immunoSEQ multiplex PCR; TCRdb's copy has only in-frame clones and lacks some. This table holds approximately 41,000 clones, 85% to 90% found once. With regard to this clone: Its antigen remains unknown.

V is TRBV7-2 and J is TRBJ2-5; the D is unclear. The sequenced sample was peripheral blood mononuclear cells (PBMCs), obtained before the second cycle of nivolumab. The receptor was derived from a human donor with classical Hodgkin lymphoma. CDR3 sequence: CASSLGVVRETQYF. The CDR3 DNA reads TGTGCCAGCAGCTTAGGCGTTGTCAGGGAGACCCAGTACTTC.